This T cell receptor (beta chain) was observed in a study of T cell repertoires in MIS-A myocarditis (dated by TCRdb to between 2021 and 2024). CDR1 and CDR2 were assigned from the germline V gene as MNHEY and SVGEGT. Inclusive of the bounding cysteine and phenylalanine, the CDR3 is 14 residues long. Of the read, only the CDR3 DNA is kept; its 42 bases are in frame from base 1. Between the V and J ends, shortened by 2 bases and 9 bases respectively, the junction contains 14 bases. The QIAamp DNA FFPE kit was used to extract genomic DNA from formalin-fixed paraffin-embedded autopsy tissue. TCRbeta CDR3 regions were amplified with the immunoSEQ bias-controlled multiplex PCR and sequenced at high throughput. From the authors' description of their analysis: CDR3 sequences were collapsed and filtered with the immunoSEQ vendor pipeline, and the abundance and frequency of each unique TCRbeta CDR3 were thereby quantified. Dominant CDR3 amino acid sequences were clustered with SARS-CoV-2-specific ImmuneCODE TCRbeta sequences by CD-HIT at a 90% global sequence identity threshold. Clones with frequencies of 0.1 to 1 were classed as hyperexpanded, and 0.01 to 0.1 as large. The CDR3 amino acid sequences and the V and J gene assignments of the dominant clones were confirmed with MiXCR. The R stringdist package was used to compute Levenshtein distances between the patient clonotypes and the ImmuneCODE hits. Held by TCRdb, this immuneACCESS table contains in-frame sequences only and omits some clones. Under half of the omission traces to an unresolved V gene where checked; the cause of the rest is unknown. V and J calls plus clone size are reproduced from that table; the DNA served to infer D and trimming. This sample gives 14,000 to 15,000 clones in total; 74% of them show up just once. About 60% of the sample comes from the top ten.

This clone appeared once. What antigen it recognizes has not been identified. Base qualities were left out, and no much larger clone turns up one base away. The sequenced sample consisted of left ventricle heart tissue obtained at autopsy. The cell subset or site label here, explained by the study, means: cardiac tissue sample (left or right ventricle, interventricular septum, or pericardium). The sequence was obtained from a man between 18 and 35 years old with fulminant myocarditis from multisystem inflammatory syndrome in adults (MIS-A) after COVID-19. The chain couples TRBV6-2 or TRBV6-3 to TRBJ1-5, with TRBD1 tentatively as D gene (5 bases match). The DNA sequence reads TGTGCCAGCAGTTACATTGGCCGGGGGGGGCCCCAGCATTTT. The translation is CASSYIGRGGPQHF.